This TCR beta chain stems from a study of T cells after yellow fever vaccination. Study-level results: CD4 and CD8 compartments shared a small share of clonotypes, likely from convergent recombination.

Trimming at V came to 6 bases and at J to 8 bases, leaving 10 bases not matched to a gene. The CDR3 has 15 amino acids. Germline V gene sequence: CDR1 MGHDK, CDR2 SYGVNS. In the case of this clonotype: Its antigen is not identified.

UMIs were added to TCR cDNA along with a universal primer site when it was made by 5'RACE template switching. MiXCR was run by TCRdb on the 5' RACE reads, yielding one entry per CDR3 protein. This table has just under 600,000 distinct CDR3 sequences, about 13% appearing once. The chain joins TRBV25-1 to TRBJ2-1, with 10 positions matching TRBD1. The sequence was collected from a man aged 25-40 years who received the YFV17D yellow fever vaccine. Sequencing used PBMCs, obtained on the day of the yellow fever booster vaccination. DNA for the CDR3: TGTGCCAGCAGCCACCCGGGACAGGGGAGGGATGAGCAGTTCTTC. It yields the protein CASSHPGQGRDEQFF.